This is a list of T cell receptor beta chains from one sample in a study of cytomegalovirus exposure and HLA in healthy donors. Generated by immunoSEQ multiplex PCR, the TCRdb table keeps only in-frame clones and is missing some. The table shows 100,000 to 150,000 clones, with around 80% occurring only once. Sample: PBMCs. The origin of the receptors is a woman aged 50 to 60 in good health and CMV-seropositive. Both conserved end residues are part of each CDR3. Each record gives: CDR3 length, V gene, J gene, D gene, clone size, CDR3 DNA, CDR3 protein. A D gene is named only where the DNA matches it firmly. Some rows mark clone size as missing; the rest say once, few, many or name a class of expanded clone.

cdr3_length: 14; v_call: TRBV25-1; j_call: TRBJ1-2; d_call: NA; clone_size: NA; cdr3_nt: TGTGCCAGCACCCCGCAGGGGACGGTGGGTGGCTACACCTTC; cdr3_aa: CASTPQGTVGGYTF
cdr3_length: 15; v_call: TRBV7-2; j_call: TRBJ2-1; d_call: NA; clone_size: few; cdr3_nt: TGTGCCAGCAGCGCCGGACAGCCCTCCTACAATGAGCAGTTCTTC; cdr3_aa: CASSAGQPSYNEQFF
cdr3_length: 14; v_call: TRBV7-2; j_call: TRBJ1-1; d_call: TRBD1; clone_size: few; cdr3_nt: TGTGCCAGCAGCCAACAGGGGTACGGCACTGAAGCTTTCTTT; cdr3_aa: CASSQQGYGTEAFF
cdr3_length: 14; v_call: TRBV6-1; j_call: TRBJ1-5; d_call: NA; clone_size: NA; cdr3_nt: TGTGCCAGCAGTGAGGAGGCAGTCAATCAGCCCCAGCATTTT; cdr3_aa: CASSEEAVNQPQHF
cdr3_length: 14; v_call: TRBV29-1; j_call: TRBJ2-1; d_call: NA; clone_size: NA; cdr3_nt: TGCAGTACCAGGTTGGGGGCTGTTAATGATGAGCAGTTCTTC; cdr3_aa: CSTRLGAVNDEQFF
cdr3_length: 15; v_call: TRBV10-3; j_call: TRBJ1-2; d_call: TRBD1; clone_size: NA; cdr3_nt: TGTGCCACCTCACCATCGGACAGGACCCGCCTTGGCTACACCTTC; cdr3_aa: CATSPSDRTRLGYTF
cdr3_length: 13; v_call: TRBV7-3; j_call: TRBJ1-1; d_call: NA; clone_size: NA; cdr3_nt: TGTGCCAGCAGCCCGACGGAGTACACTGAAGCTTTCTTT; cdr3_aa: CASSPTEYTEAFF
cdr3_length: 14; v_call: TRBV10-3; j_call: TRBJ2-3; d_call: TRBD2; clone_size: once; cdr3_nt: TGTGCCACTGGGACTAGCGGCTACACAGATACGCAGTATTTT; cdr3_aa: CATGTSGYTDTQYF
cdr3_length: 16; v_call: TRBV9; j_call: TRBJ2-7; d_call: NA; clone_size: NA; cdr3_nt: TGTGCCAGCAGCCCTTTCACAGGGGGCGGGAGGAACGAGCAGTACTTC; cdr3_aa: CASSPFTGGGRNEQYF
cdr3_length: 15; v_call: TRBV6-6; j_call: TRBJ2-5; d_call: TRBD1; clone_size: few; cdr3_nt: TGTGCCAGCAGTTACTGGGACAGGGCTAAAGAGACCCAGTACTTC; cdr3_aa: CASSYWDRAKETQYF
cdr3_length: 13; v_call: TRBV7-7; j_call: TRBJ2-5; d_call: NA; clone_size: NA; cdr3_nt: TGTGCTAGCAGCCCAGGGGCGTCGGAGACCCAGTACTTC; cdr3_aa: CASSPGASETQYF
cdr3_length: 15; v_call: TRBV10-3; j_call: TRBJ1-6; d_call: TRBD1; clone_size: few; cdr3_nt: TGTGCCACCGTAGGACAGGGTCAAGGGAATTCACCCCTCCACTTT; cdr3_aa: CATVGQGQGNSPLHF
cdr3_length: 14; v_call: TRBV27; j_call: TRBJ2-3; d_call: TRBD2; clone_size: NA; cdr3_nt: TGTGCCAGCGCACGGGGGGGAGACACAGATACGCAGTATTTT; cdr3_aa: CASARGGDTDTQYF
cdr3_length: 13; v_call: TRBV2; j_call: TRBJ1-5; d_call: NA; clone_size: NA; cdr3_nt: TGTGCCAGCAAGGACAGTAATAGGCAGCCCCAGCATTTT; cdr3_aa: CASKDSNRQPQHF
cdr3_length: 12; v_call: TRBV30; j_call: TRBJ1-4; d_call: NA; clone_size: NA; cdr3_nt: TGTGCCTGGTCCAGGGAGGATGAAAAACTGTTTTTT; cdr3_aa: CAWSREDEKLFF
cdr3_length: 14; v_call: TRBV4-1; j_call: TRBJ2-2; d_call: NA; clone_size: NA; cdr3_nt: TGCGCCAGCAGCCACGACAGAAACACCGGGGAGCTGTTTTTT; cdr3_aa: CASSHDRNTGELFF
cdr3_length: 17; v_call: TRBV11-2; j_call: TRBJ2-5; d_call: TRBD2; clone_size: NA; cdr3_nt: TGTGCCAGCAGCCCCATTAGGTTGGCGGGGGGGCAAGAGACCCAGTACTTC; cdr3_aa: CASSPIRLAGGQETQYF
cdr3_length: 12; v_call: TRBV19; j_call: TRBJ2-7; d_call: NA; clone_size: NA; cdr3_nt: TGTGCCAGTAGTAAACAGGGCCGCGAGCAGTACTTC; cdr3_aa: CASSKQGREQYF
cdr3_length: 15; v_call: TRBV2; j_call: TRBJ2-1; d_call: NA; clone_size: NA; cdr3_nt: TGTGCCAGCAGTATGCGCTCGAGCTCCTACAATGAGCAGTTCTTC; cdr3_aa: CASSMRSSSYNEQFF
cdr3_length: 16; v_call: TRBV6-6; j_call: TRBJ2-1; d_call: TRBD2; clone_size: NA; cdr3_nt: TGTGCCAGCAGTTACCAAGCGGGAGGTGTCTACAATGAGCAGTTCTTC; cdr3_aa: CASSYQAGGVYNEQFF
cdr3_length: 14; v_call: TRBV6-5; j_call: TRBJ2-5; d_call: TRBD2; clone_size: NA; cdr3_nt: TGTGCCAGCAGTTCGCCGGGACTACCAGAGACCCAGTACTTC; cdr3_aa: CASSSPGLPETQYF
cdr3_length: 17; v_call: TRBV7-6; j_call: TRBJ1-3; d_call: NA; clone_size: once; cdr3_nt: TGTGCCAGCAGCCCTATCATACAGGGCCACTCTGGAAACACCATATATTTT; cdr3_aa: CASSPIIQGHSGNTIYF
cdr3_length: 12; v_call: TRBV2; j_call: TRBJ2-4; d_call: NA; clone_size: NA; cdr3_nt: TGTGCCAGCAGTGATCTTGAAAACATTCAGTACTTC; cdr3_aa: CASSDLENIQYF
cdr3_length: 15; v_call: TRBV11-2; j_call: TRBJ2-1; d_call: NA; clone_size: NA; cdr3_nt: TGTGCCAGCAGCGGCTGGGCCCACTCCTACAATGAGCAGTTCTTC; cdr3_aa: CASSGWAHSYNEQFF
cdr3_length: 17; v_call: TRBV5-4; j_call: TRBJ2-6; d_call: NA; clone_size: NA; cdr3_nt: TGTGCCAGCAGCTTGGGAGGGGGGGGCCCTGGGGCCAACGTCCTGACTTTC; cdr3_aa: CASSLGGGGPGANVLTF